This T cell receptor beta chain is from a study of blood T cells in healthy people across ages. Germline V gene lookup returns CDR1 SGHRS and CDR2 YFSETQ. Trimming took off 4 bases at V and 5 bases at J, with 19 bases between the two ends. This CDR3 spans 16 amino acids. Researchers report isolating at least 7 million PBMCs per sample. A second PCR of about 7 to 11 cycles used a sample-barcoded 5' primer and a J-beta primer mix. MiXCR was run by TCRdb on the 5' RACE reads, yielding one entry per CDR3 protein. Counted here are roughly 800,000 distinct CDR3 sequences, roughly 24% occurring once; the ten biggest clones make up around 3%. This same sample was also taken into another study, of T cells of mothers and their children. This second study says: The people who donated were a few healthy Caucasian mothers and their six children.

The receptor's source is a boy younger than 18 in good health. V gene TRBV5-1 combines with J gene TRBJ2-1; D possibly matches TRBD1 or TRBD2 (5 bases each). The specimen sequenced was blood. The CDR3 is CASSPGPGRRNNEQFF. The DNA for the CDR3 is TGCGCCAGCAGCCCGGGACCCGGAAGAAGGAACAATGAGCAGTTCTTC.